Sequencing of this T cell receptor beta chain was carried out in a study of T cell responses to AZD1222 COVID-19 vaccine. Method: immunoSEQ multiplex PCR; TCRdb's copy keeps in-frame clones and lacks some. Here the sample spans just under 150,000 clones, roughly 87% being singletons. Study observations and caveats: Increased Spike-specific TCR breadth and depth were observed after two AZD1222 doses. Sampling that yielded the repertoires occurred only after the peak T cell response.

The CDR3 runs 13 residues. V was clipped by 6 bases and J by 3 bases, with 11 bases between them. The V gene's germline CDR1 is SNHLY and CDR2 FYNNEI. Of note for this clone: Its specificity is unknown.

The input for sequencing was peripheral blood, taken 28 days after the second dose of the MenACWY control vaccine. This chain uses TRBV2 with TRBJ1-1; no reliable D call. This sequence originates from an adult who received the MenACWY meningococcal vaccine as a control. The CDR3: CASRGVSYTEAFF. The CDR3 DNA sequence: TGTGCCAGCAGAGGAGTGTCGTACACTGAAGCTTTCTTT.